This T cell receptor beta chain comes out of a study of blood T cell repertoires in COVID-19. The wider study: Acute-phase and convalescent COVID-19 samples originated in the United States, Italy and Spain. T cells, B-cell-depleted T cells, or PBMCs supplied cDNA or gDNA.

The CDR3 length is 14 residues. Deletions cut 6 bases from V and 8 bases from J, with 16 bases between. The germline V gene encodes CDR1 KGHSH and CDR2 LQKENI. The authors' processing: Scientists estimated how many nucleated cells there were by amplifying reference gene primers. Profiled with immunoSEQ multiplex PCR; TCRdb holds only in-frame clones, not every one. V and J calls and clone size are given by that table; D and trimming were obtained from the DNA. The sample lists tens of thousands of clones, 74% occurring once. This chain uses TRBV18 with TRBJ1-4; D ambiguous. The sequencing input was peripheral blood. This TCR was sampled from a woman older than 75 with acute or convalescent COVID-19. Written as DNA, the CDR3 is TGTGCCAGCTCGGGAGGGCAGAATGAGGAAAAACTGTTTTTT. Amino acids: CASSGGQNEEKLFF.